The 21 T cell receptor beta chains given below trace back to one sample, sequenced in a study of blood T cell repertoires in COVID-19. Repertoires were generated with immunoSEQ multiplex PCR, while TCRdb's copy carries only in-frame clones and drops some. The sample lists roughly 100,000 clones, 65% to 90% occurring once. The specimen sequenced was peripheral blood. The receptors stem from a man aged 55-75 years with acute or convalescent COVID-19.

The CDR3: CASSLREGGHNEQFF. CDR3 nucleotide sequence: TGTGCCAGCTCATTGCGGGAGGGTGGCCACAATGAGCAGTTCTTC. The chain carries TRBV18 and TRBJ2-1; 9 bases fit TRBD2. V dropped 5 bases and J dropped 5; count of bases not matched to a gene: 7. The germline gives CDR1 KGHSH, CDR2 LQKENI. The CDR3 covers 15 residues.

The chain links TRBV18 to TRBJ2-1, with D tentatively TRBD1 (6 bases). Per the germline V gene, CDR1 is KGHSH and CDR2 is LQKENI. This CDR3 spans 14 amino acids. V was pared by 3 bases and J by 9 bases, with 15 bases between. The DNA of the CDR3 is TGTGCCAGCTCACCCTTACCGGGCAGGGGTGAGCAGTTCTTC. Protein product: CASSPLPGRGEQFF.

V usage is TRBV7-9 and J usage is TRBJ1-1; 8 bases match TRBD1. The CDR3 is made up of 16 amino acids. The V gene end was trimmed by 0 bases and the J gene end by 0 bases; junction bases not matched to a gene: 3. The germline V gene encodes CDR1 SEHNR and CDR2 FQNEAQ (reference sequence). The CDR3 sequence: CASSLASTGVNTEAFF. CDR3 DNA sequence: TGTGCCAGCAGCTTAGCTTCGACAGGGGTGAACACTGAAGCTTTCTTT. Full variable domain (outside the CDR3, taken from reference TRBV7-9 and TRBJ1-1): DTGVSQNPRHKITKRGQNVTFRCDPISEHNRLYWYRQTLGQGPEFLTYFQNEAQLEKSRLLSDRFSAERPKGSFSTLEIQRTEQGDSAMYLCASSLASTGVNTEAFFGQGTRLTVV.

V usage is TRBV7-8 and J usage is TRBJ2-1; 15 bases are shared with TRBD2. CDR1 is SGHVS and CDR2 is FQNEAQ in the germline V gene. The CDR3 is 15 amino acids. J gave up 7 bases and V 8 bases, and 6 bases lay outside the gene matches. The CDR3 DNA reads as TGTGCCAGCCTAGGACTAGCGGGGGGGCCAAATGAGCAGTTCTTC. As protein: CASLGLAGGPNEQFF.

This chain links TRBV19 with TRBJ2-4; 7 bases map to TRBD1. Germline trimming cut 6 bases from V and 5 bases from J; bases unmatched to any gene: 4. This CDR3 has 13 residues. In germline, CDR1 is LNHDA, CDR2 SQIVND (reference sequence). The DNA of the CDR3 is TGTGCCAGTAGGACCGGGACAGAAAACATTCAGTACTTC. Amino acid sequence: CASRTGTENIQYF. The whole variable domain, remainder taken from reference TRBV19 and TRBJ2-4, is DGGITQSPKYLFRKEGQNVTLSCEQNLNHDAMYWYRQDPGQGLRLIYYSQIVNDFQKGDIAEGYSVSREKKESFPLTVTSAQKNPTAFYLCASRTGTENIQYFGAGTRLSVL.

This chain links TRBV2 with TRBJ2-2; tentative D call: TRBD1 (6 bases). The V and J ends lost 8 bases and 1 base respectively, with 14 bases between them. The CDR3 is 15 residues long. Germline V lookup: CDR1 SNHLY, CDR2 FYNNEI. The CDR3 region is CASRRTEMNTGELFF. In DNA, the CDR3 is TGTGCCAGCCGCCGGACAGAGATGAACACCGGGGAGCTGTTTTTT.

The gene calls are TRBV19 and TRBJ2-1; D call uncertain. Germline loops: CDR1 LNHDA, CDR2 SQIVND (reference sequence). CDR3 length: 14 residues. Trimming cost V 5 bases and J 5 bases, with 13 bases left between them. The CDR3 loop is CASSSPINNNEQFF. The CDR3 DNA sequence: TGTGCCAGTAGTTCCCCTATCAATAACAATGAGCAGTTCTTC. The full variable domain, completed using reference TRBV19 and TRBJ2-1, is DGGITQSPKYLFRKEGQNVTLSCEQNLNHDAMYWYRQDPGQGLRLIYYSQIVNDFQKGDIAEGYSVSREKKESFPLTVTSAQKNPTAFYLCASSSPINNNEQFFGPGTRLTVL.

The genes are TRBV29-1 and TRBJ2-5; D gene unclear. In germline, CDR1 is SQVTM, CDR2 ANQGSEA. The CDR3 is 13 residues long. V shed 3 bases and J shed 1 base, with 9 bases lying between them. CDR3 coding DNA: TGCAGCGTTGAGGGCACTCGCCAAGAGACCCAGTACTTC. Protein sequence: CSVEGTRQETQYF. Full variable domain (outside the CDR3, taken from reference TRBV29-1 and TRBJ2-5): SAVISQKPSRDICQRGTSLTIQCQVDSQVTMMFWYRQQPGQSLTLIATANQGSEATYESGFVIDKFPISRPNLTFSTLTVSNMSPEDSSIYLCSVEGTRQETQYFGPGTRLLVL.

V usage is TRBV11-2 and J usage is TRBJ2-1, with 13 positions matching TRBD2. The trim removed 7 bases at V and 10 bases at J, leaving 10 bases unmatched. In germline, CDR1 is SGHAT, CDR2 FQNNGV. The CDR3 loop spans 15 amino acids. CDR3 amino acids: CASNPTSGRWFEQFF. DNA for the CDR3: TGTGCCAGCAACCCGACTAGCGGGAGGTGGTTCGAGCAGTTCTTC.

This clone was detected many times. The J gene is TRBJ2-5, the V gene TRBV7-8; no clear D. Germline assignment: CDR1 SGHVS and CDR2 FQNEAQ. Trimming removed 5 bases from V and 3 bases from J, with 7 bases in between. The CDR3 spans 12 residues. CDR3 sequence reads: CASSPMKETQYF. The CDR3 DNA reads TGTGCCAGCAGCCCTATGAAAGAGACCCAGTACTTC.

J is TRBJ2-1 and V is TRBV19; 8 bases are a match to TRBD2. V dropped 5 bases and J dropped 3; count of bases not matched to a gene: 6. The CDR3 is 15 amino acids. Germline V gene data show CDR1 as LNHDA and CDR2 as SQIVND (reference sequence). The CDR3 DNA reads TGTGCCAGTAGTGATAGCGGGACATTCTACAATGAGCAGTTCTTC. This encodes CASSDSGTFYNEQFF.

CDR3 nucleotide sequence: TGTGCCAGTAACGTCCTAACAGGGGGAGGATACAATGAGCAGTTCTTC. It yields the protein CASNVLTGGGYNEQFF. The J gene is TRBJ2-1, the V gene TRBV19; 8 nucleotides align to TRBD1. Germline loops: CDR1 LNHDA, CDR2 SQIVND (reference sequence). V lost 7 bases and J lost 4; bases outside the gene matches: 12. The CDR3 totals 16 residues.

The chain links TRBV5-5 to TRBJ2-1, with D possibly TRBD2 on 6 matching bases. CDR3 length equals 15 residues. V was trimmed by 4 bases and J by 4 bases, leaving 15 bases between them. Germline values: CDR1 SGHKS, CDR2 YYEKEE (reference sequence). Here the CDR3 reads CASSMLARVYNEQFF. CDR3 coding DNA: TGTGCCAGCAGCATGCTAGCGAGGGTATACAATGAGCAGTTCTTC.

V usage is TRBV5-5 and J usage is TRBJ2-3, with D possibly TRBD2 on 6 matching bases. V was shortened by 4 bases and J by 0 bases, with 9 bases between the two germline ends. The CDR3 sequence is 14 residues long. Germline-derived CDR1 and CDR2 are SGHKS and YYEKEE (reference sequence). CDR3 protein: CASSQTSSTDTQYF. Written as DNA, the CDR3 is TGTGCCAGCAGCCAAACTAGCAGCACAGATACGCAGTATTTT.

The V call is TRBV28, the J call TRBJ2-2; D unclear. V was shortened by 2 bases and J by 3 bases, with 10 bases between the two germline ends. From germline, CDR1 is MDHEN and CDR2 SYDVKM. The CDR3 runs to 15 residues. CDR3 nucleotides: TGTGCCAGCAGTTTACCGGGTTCACACACCGGGGAGCTGTTTTTT. Translating gives CASSLPGSHTGELFF.

V and J are TRBV28 and TRBJ2-7, with D possibly TRBD1 on 5 matching bases. The V end was cut by 4 bases, the J end by 2 bases, with 15 bases between. The CDR3 covers 15 residues. Germline values: CDR1 MDHEN, CDR2 SYDVKM. The CDR3 nucleotides read TGTGCCAGCAGTTCACAAGTAAGGGGAACCTACGAGCAGTACTTC. It encodes CASSSQVRGTYEQYF. The variable domain in full, completed from reference TRBV28 and TRBJ2-7, reads DVKVTQSSRYLVKRTGEKVFLECVQDMDHENMFWYRQDPGLGLRLIYFSYDVKMKEKGDIPEGYSVSREKKERFSLILESASTNQTSMYLCASSSQVRGTYEQYFGPGTRLTVT.

The rearrangement uses TRBV29-1 and TRBJ1-2; tentative D call: TRBD1 (5 bases). The CDR3 sequence is 12 residues long. Germline-derived CDR1 and CDR2 are SQVTM and ANQGSEA. V gave up 5 bases and J gave up 0 bases, with 7 bases separating them. DNA of the CDR3: TGCAGCGTTTCAGGGACTAACTATGGCTACACCTTC. This translates into CSVSGTNYGYTF.

This chain links TRBV11-2 with TRBJ1-4; D might be TRBD1 (6 bases). Germline-derived CDR1 and CDR2 are SGHAT and FQNNGV. The V end was cut by 5 bases, the J end by 8 bases, with 15 bases between. The CDR3 is 14 residues long. The chain's CDR3 is CASSLTGNGEKLFF. DNA for the CDR3: TGTGCCAGCAGCCTCACAGGGAATGGGGAAAAACTGTTTTTT. The complete variable domain, with remaining parts taken from reference TRBV11-2 and TRBJ1-4, reads EAGVAQSPRYKIIEKRQSVAFWCNPISGHATLYWYQQILGQGPKLLIQFQNNGVVDDSQLPKDRFSAERLKGVDSTLKIQPAKLEDSAVYLCASSLTGNGEKLFFGSGTQLSVL.

This clone was picked up a small number of times. The chain links TRBV5-5 to TRBJ2-7, with TRBD2 identical over 9 bases. This CDR3 is built from 15 residues. V trimming: 2 bases; J trimming: 2 bases; junction bases outside the gene matches: 5. Germline V CDR1 and CDR2: SGHKS, YYEKEE (reference sequence). The CDR3 sequence: CASSLSGTSPYEQYF. For the CDR3, the DNA is TGTGCCAGCAGCTTATCCGGGACTAGCCCCTACGAGCAGTACTTC.

This chain uses TRBV6-5 with TRBJ2-7; tentative D call: TRBD1 (5 bases). CDR1 and CDR2 from the germline V gene are MNHEY and SVGAGI. V was pared by 2 bases and J by 4 bases, with 18 bases between. The CDR3 runs to 16 residues. The CDR3 DNA sequence: TGTGCCAGCAGTTACGACCCCCGACAGCCTAATTACGAGCAGTACTTC. Translated, it gives CASSYDPRQPNYEQYF.

The rearrangement joins TRBV9 to TRBJ2-4; TRBD1 matches 10 bases. Looked up from germline, CDR1 is SGDLS and CDR2 is YYNGEE. The CDR3 spans 14 residues. Trimming took 3 bases from V and 4 from J; bases not matched to a gene: 1. The CDR3 region has the DNA TGTGCCAGCAGCGGGGGACAGGGGAAAAACATTCAGTACTTC. The encoded protein is CASSGGQGKNIQYF. Drawing the rest from reference TRBV9 and TRBJ2-4, the complete variable domain is DSGVTQTPKHLITATGQRVTLRCSPRSGDLSVYWYQQSLDQGLQFLIQYYNGEERAKGNILERFSAQQFPDLHSELNLSSLELGDSALYFCASSGGQGKNIQYFGAGTRLSVL.